Included here is one T cell receptor beta chain sequence, with context. A multiplex PCR was run with 60 Vbeta primers and 13 Jbeta primers. Repertoires were generated with immunoSEQ multiplex PCR, while TCRdb's copy carries only in-frame clones and drops some. The profile shows 85,000 to 120,000 clones, approximately 80% of them singletons. These data originate in a study of cytomegalovirus exposure and HLA in healthy donors. Looked up from germline, CDR1 is SEHNR and CDR2 is FQNEAQ (reference sequence). V was trimmed by 5 bases and J by 1 base, leaving 5 bases between them. The CDR3 spans 12 residues.

The sample taken for sequencing was PBMCs. The TCR was taken from a man in his 60s in good health and CMV-seronegative. The rearrangement uses TRBV7-9 and TRBJ1-1, with unresolved D. The CDR3, as DNA: TGTGCCAGCAGCGAACAGAACACTGAAGCTTTCTTT. It encodes CASSEQNTEAFF.